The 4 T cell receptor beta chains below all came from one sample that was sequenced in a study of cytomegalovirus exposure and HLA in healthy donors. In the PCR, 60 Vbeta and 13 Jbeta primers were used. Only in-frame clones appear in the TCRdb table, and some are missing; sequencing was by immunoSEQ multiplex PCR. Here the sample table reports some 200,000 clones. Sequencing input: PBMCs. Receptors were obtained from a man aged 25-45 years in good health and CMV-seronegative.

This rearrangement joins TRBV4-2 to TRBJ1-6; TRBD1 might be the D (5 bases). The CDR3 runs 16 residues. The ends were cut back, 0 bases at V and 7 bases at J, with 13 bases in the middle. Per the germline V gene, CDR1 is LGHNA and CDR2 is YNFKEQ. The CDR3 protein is CASSQDGARVNSPLHF. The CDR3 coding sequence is TGTGCCAGCAGCCAAGATGGGGCCAGGGTGAATTCACCCCTCCACTTT.

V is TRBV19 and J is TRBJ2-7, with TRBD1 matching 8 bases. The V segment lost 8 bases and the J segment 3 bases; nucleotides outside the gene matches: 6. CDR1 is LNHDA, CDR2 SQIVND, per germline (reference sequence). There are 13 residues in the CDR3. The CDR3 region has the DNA TGTGCCAGTGGACAGGGAGGAAGCTACGAGCAGTACTTC. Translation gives CASGQGGSYEQYF.

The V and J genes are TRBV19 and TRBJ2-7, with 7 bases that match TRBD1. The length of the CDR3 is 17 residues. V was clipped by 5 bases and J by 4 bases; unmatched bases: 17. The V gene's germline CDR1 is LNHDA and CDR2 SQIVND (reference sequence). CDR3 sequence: CASSLQTGSTIMYEQYF. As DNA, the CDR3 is TGTGCCAGTAGTCTCCAGACAGGGTCGACGATAATGTACGAGCAGTACTTC. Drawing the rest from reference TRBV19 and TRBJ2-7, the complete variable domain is DGGITQSPKYLFRKEGQNVTLSCEQNLNHDAMYWYRQDPGQGLRLIYYSQIVNDFQKGDIAEGYSVSREKKESFPLTVTSAQKNPTAFYLCASSLQTGSTIMYEQYFGPGTRLTVT.

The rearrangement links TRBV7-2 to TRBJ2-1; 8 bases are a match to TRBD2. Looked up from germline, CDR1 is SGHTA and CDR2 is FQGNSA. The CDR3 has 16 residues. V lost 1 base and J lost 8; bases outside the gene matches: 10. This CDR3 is CASSLVASGLWDEQFF. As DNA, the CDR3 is TGTGCCAGCAGCTTAGTGGCTAGCGGGCTGTGGGATGAGCAGTTCTTC. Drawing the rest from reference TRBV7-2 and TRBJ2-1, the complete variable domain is GAGVSQSPSNKVTEKGKDVELRCDPISGHTALYWYRQSLGQGLEFLIYFQGNSAPDKSGLPSDRFSAERTGGSVSTLTIQRTQQEDSAVYLCASSLVASGLWDEQFFGPGTRLTVL.